These 9 T cell receptor beta chains originate from one sample sequenced in a study of T cells in tuberculosis. Profiled with immunoSEQ multiplex PCR; TCRdb holds only in-frame clones, not every one. This table has about 33,000 clones, about nine tenths appearing once. The sequenced sample was PBMCs. These receptors originate from a donor aged 5-35 years with latent tuberculosis or without tuberculosis infection. Some clones in this sample may be carry-over from other donors' samples.

The chain has TRBV7-9 and TRBJ1-1; 10 bases line up with TRBD1. The CDR3 sequence is 15 residues long. The junction had 5 bases not matched to a gene; V was cut back by 4 bases and J by 3 bases. Germline CDR1 reads SEHNR; CDR2 reads FQNEAQ (reference sequence). This chain's CDR3 is CASSSGTGVDTEAFF. The CDR3 DNA sequence: TGTGCCAGCAGCTCCGGGACAGGGGTGGACACTGAAGCTTTCTTT.

The chain recombines TRBV9 with TRBJ2-3; 7 bases are a match to TRBD1. J was trimmed by 4 bases and V by 4 bases; bases with no gene match: 3. Germline-derived CDR1 and CDR2 are SGDLS and YYNGEE. The CDR3 is made up of 13 amino acids. The CDR3 loop is CASSRGGADTQYF. The CDR3 DNA follows: TGTGCCAGCAGCCGAGGGGGCGCAGATACGCAGTATTTT.

This chain joins TRBV5-6 and TRBJ2-3, with a possible D match to TRBD2 (6 bases). The V gene lost 5 bases and the J gene lost 0 bases, with 13 bases spanning the gap. The CDR3 is 15 amino acids. Germline lookup yields CDR1 SGHDT and CDR2 YYEEEE. The CDR3, as DNA: TGTGCCAGCAGAGACCGGGACTCTAGCACAGATACGCAGTATTTT. Amino acids: CASRDRDSSTDTQYF.

The chain couples TRBV5-1 to TRBJ2-1, with 7 bases matching TRBD2. This CDR3 has 15 amino acids. The germline gives CDR1 SGHRS, CDR2 YFSETQ. Trimming removed 2 bases from V and 4 bases from J; junction bases left unmatched: 6. The CDR3 sequence is CASSFGDYVYNEQFF. The CDR3 DNA sequence: TGCGCCAGCAGCTTTGGGGACTATGTATACAATGAGCAGTTCTTC.

The CDR3 spells CASSLRIGQPYEQYF. Here the CDR3 DNA reads TGTGCCAGCAGCTTAAGAATCGGACAGCCATACGAGCAGTACTTC. V and J are TRBV7-9 and TRBJ2-7, with a tentative D call TRBD1 (6 bases). Germline CDR1 reads SEHNR; CDR2 reads FQNEAQ (reference sequence). The V and J ends lost 2 bases and 4 bases respectively, with 15 bases between them. CDR3 length: 15 amino acids. The variable domain in full, completed from reference TRBV7-9 and TRBJ2-7, reads DTGVSQNPRHKITKRGQNVTFRCDPISEHNRLYWYRQTLGQGPEFLTYFQNEAQLEKSRLLSDRFSAERPKGSFSTLEIQRTEQGDSAMYLCASSLRIGQPYEQYFGPGTRLTVT.

The V call is TRBV7-9, the J call TRBJ2-1; TRBD2 is a possible D gene (5 bases). Trimming took 7 bases from V and 0 from J, leaving 13 bases between them. Germline V gives CDR1 SEHNR, CDR2 FQNEAQ (reference sequence). CDR3 length equals 15 residues. CDR3 nucleotide sequence: TGTGCCAGCACCCCTGGAGCGGACTCCTACAATGAGCAGTTCTTC. This codes for CASTPGADSYNEQFF. Full variable domain (rest looked up from reference TRBV7-9 and TRBJ2-1): DTGVSQNPRHKITKRGQNVTFRCDPISEHNRLYWYRQTLGQGPEFLTYFQNEAQLEKSRLLSDRFSAERPKGSFSTLEIQRTEQGDSAMYLCASTPGADSYNEQFFGPGTRLTVL.

J is TRBJ2-2 and V is TRBV6-6; D is unclear. The CDR3 covers 13 residues. CDR1 and CDR2 from the germline V gene are MNHNY and SVGAGI (reference sequence). Deletions cut 5 bases from V and 3 bases from J, with 7 bases between. CDR3 residues: CASSPADTGELFF. The CDR3, as DNA: TGTGCCAGCAGTCCCGCGGACACCGGGGAGCTGTTTTTT.

For the CDR3, the DNA is TGTGCCAGCAGCCGGACAGGGGGCAATCAGCCCCAGCATTTT. Protein: CASSRTGGNQPQHF. This chain connects TRBV11-2 to TRBJ1-5; TRBD1 matches 9 bases. V was clipped by 5 bases and J by 2 bases; unmatched bases: 1. In germline, CDR1 is SGHAT, CDR2 FQNNGV. The CDR3 spans 14 residues.

V and J are TRBV2 and TRBJ2-3, with D maybe TRBD2 (6 bases). This CDR3 is 18 amino acids long. The V gene lost 0 bases and the J gene lost 9 bases, with 25 bases spanning the gap. Looked up from germline, CDR1 is SNHLY and CDR2 is FYNNEI. Here the CDR3 reads CASSEARLVGSTLSTQYF. The CDR3 DNA follows: TGTGCCAGCAGTGAAGCAAGACTAGTAGGGTCCACCCTGAGCACGCAGTATTTT.